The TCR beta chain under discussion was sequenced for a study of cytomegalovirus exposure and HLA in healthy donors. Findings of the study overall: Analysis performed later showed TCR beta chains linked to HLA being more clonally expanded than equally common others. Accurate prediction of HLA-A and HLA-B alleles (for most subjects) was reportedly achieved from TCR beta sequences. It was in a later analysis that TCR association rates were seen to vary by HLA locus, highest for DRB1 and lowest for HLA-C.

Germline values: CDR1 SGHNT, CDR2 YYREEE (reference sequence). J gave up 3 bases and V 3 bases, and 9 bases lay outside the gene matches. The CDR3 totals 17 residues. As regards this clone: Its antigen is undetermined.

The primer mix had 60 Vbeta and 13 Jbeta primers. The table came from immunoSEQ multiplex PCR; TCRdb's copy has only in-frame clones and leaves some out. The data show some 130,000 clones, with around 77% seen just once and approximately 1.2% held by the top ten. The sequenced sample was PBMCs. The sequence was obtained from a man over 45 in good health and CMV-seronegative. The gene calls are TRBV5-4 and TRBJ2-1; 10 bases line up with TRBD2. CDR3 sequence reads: CASSSPSSGRIYNEQFF. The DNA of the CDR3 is TGTGCCAGCAGCTCTCCCTCTAGCGGGAGAATCTACAATGAGCAGTTCTTC.